This T cell receptor (beta chain) was sequenced for a study of T cells in Graves' hyperthyroidism and ophthalmopathy. Study observations and caveats: Researchers found most expanded thyroid clonotypes above 0.001 in blood as well. The model foresaw ophthalmopathy a median roughly 6.3 months prior to onset.

Among ophthalmopathy patients, the Clinical Activity Score reached at least 3, the NOSPECS grade reached at least 4, and duration remained under 3 months. Patients were excluded for uncontrolled infection, other autoimmune disease, pregnancy or lactation. The CDR3 runs to 14 residues. V was shortened by 4 bases and J by 0 bases, with 4 bases between the two germline ends. Germline loops: CDR1 ENHRY, CDR2 SYGVKD. Amplified regions were TCR beta CDR3 sequences from RNA transcripts. The TCR CDR3 first-round RT-PCR relied on the HTBI primer set. TCRdb fed the multiplex PCR reads into MiXCR, producing one record per CDR3 protein. The sample comprises fewer than 650,000 distinct CDR3 sequences, 11% to 15% of which are singletons, and about 7% rests with the top ten. Ten or more counts support this clonotype. Its antigen is undetermined.

Sequencing was done on a sample of blood. The rearrangement joins TRBV10-3 to TRBJ2-6; D uncertain. This sequence originates from a woman aged 18-29 years with Graves' ophthalmopathy. The CDR3 region is CAISASSGANVLTF. The DNA for the CDR3 is TGTGCCATCAGTGCAAGCTCTGGGGCCAACGTCCTGACTTTC.